This T cell receptor (beta chain) was found in a study of CD8 T cells in ankylosing spondylitis. MiXCR, applied by TCRdb to the 5' RACE reads, yields one record per CDR3 protein. The sample lists around 540,000 distinct CDR3 sequences; roughly 13% were seen once. This clonotype was seen only a few times. Its antigen is still unknown. Germline CDR1 reads MGHRA; CDR2 reads YSYEKL. The germline V and J ends were trimmed by 2 bases and 2 bases, with 13 bases remaining between them. This CDR3 region has 16 residues. Points from the study as a whole: The study identified a TCR beta motif of under ten highly homologous variants that appeared characteristic of ankylosing spondylitis blood.

The chain carries TRBV4-1 and TRBJ2-1; D is possibly TRBD2 (6 bases). The source of this sequence is a male donor with ankylosing spondylitis. Sequences were obtained from blood, either unsorted or a sorted T cell fraction (not recorded which). As DNA, the CDR3 is TGCGCCAGCAGCCAACCGACTAGGGATACCTACAATGAGCAGTTCTTC. This translates into CASSQPTRDTYNEQFF.